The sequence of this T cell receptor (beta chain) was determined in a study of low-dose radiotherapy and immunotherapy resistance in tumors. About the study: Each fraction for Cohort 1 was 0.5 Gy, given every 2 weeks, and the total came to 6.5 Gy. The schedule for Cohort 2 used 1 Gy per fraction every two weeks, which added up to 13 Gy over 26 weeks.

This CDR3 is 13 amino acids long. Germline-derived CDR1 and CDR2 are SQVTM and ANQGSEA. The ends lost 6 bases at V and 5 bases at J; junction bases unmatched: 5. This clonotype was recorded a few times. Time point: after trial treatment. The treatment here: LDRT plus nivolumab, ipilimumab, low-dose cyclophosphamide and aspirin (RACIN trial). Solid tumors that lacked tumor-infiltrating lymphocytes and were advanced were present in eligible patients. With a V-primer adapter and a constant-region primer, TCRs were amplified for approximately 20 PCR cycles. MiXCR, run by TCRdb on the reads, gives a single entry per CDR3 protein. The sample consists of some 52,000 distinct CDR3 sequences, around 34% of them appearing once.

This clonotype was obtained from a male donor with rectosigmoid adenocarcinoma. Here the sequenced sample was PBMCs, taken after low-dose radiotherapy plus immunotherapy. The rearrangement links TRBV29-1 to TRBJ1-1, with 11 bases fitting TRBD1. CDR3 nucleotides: TGCAGCGTGACCGGGACAGGGGGTACTGAAGCTTTCTTT. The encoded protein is CSVTGTGGTEAFF.